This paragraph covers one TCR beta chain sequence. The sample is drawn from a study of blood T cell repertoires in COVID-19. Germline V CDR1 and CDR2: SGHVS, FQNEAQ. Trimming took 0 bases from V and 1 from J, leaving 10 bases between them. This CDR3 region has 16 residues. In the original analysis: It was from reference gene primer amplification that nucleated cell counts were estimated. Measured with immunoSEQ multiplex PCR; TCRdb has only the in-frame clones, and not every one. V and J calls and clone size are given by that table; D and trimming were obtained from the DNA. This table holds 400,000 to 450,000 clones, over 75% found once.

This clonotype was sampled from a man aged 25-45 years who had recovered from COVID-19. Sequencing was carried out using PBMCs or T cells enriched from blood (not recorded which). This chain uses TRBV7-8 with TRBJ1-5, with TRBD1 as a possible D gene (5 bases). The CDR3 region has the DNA TGTGCCAGCAGCTTAGCGGGGGGTATAAGCAATCAGCCCCAGCATTTT. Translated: CASSLAGGISNQPQHF.